Sequencing of this TCR beta chain was carried out in a study of CD8 T cells in ankylosing spondylitis. Study results and caveats: Ankylosing spondylitis blood appeared to be characterized by a TCR beta motif of fewer than ten highly homologous variants.

A single record per CDR3 protein comes from TCRdb applying MiXCR to the 5' RACE reads. The repertoire consists of a few hundred thousand distinct CDR3 sequences, with 20% to 25% occurring once and the leading ten covering roughly a sixth. A word on this clonotype: Its antigen is as yet unknown.

The sequence derives from a male donor with ankylosing spondylitis. Sequenced material: blood, either unsorted or a sorted T cell fraction (not recorded which).

The CDR3 DNA is TGCGCCAGCAGCCAAGTTTGGACTAGCGGGACATGGCAGTTCTTC. The encoded protein is CASSQVWTSGTWQFF. V usage is TRBV4-3 and J usage is TRBJ2-1; 12 nucleotides align to TRBD2. Germline loops: CDR1 LGHNA, CDR2 YSLEER. V lost 1 base, J lost 12 bases, and 7 bases stayed unmatched. This CDR3 spans 15 amino acids.